One T cell receptor (beta chain) is described in this entry. Unmatched junction bases numbered 8, after V lost 6 bases and J lost 4 bases. The CDR3 consists of 14 residues. The germline V gene encodes CDR1 KGHSH and CDR2 LQKENI. Produced via immunoSEQ multiplex PCR; TCRdb's table is partial and in-frame only. The data show 130,000 or so clones, 85% to 90% seen once. This entry is derived from a study of blood T cell repertoires in COVID-19. Sequencing was performed on peripheral blood. The chain uses TRBV18 and TRBJ2-7, with 8 bases matching TRBD1. This TCR was sampled from a woman aged 55-69 years with acute or convalescent COVID-19. The CDR3 nucleotides read TGTGCCAGCTCGCCCAGGGGGCAAAGTTACGAGCAGTACTTC. It yields the protein CASSPRGQSYEQYF.